This passage covers 9 T cell receptor beta chains from one sample sequenced in a study of blood T cell repertoires in COVID-19. The repertoire was sequenced with immunoSEQ multiplex PCR; TCRdb's copy has only in-frame clones and lacks some. The table includes about 300,000 clones, around 90% detected once. Sequencing was carried out using peripheral blood. All receptors derive from a man aged 18 to 35 who had recovered from COVID-19.

The rearrangement uses TRBV12-3 or TRBV12-4 and TRBJ2-6; no firm D call. The CDR3 contains 13 residues. V was cut by 2 bases and J by 4 bases, with 3 bases left in between. The CDR3 here is CASSLTGANVLTF. CDR3 bases: TGTGCCAGCAGTTTAACAGGGGCCAACGTCCTGACTTTC.

With regard to this clone: Other DNA sequences in the same sample also yield this CDR3. This chain joins TRBV18 and TRBJ1-1, with 9 positions matching TRBD1. The J segment lost 1 base and the V segment lost 4 bases, leaving 1 base of the junction unmatched. The germline V gene encodes CDR1 KGHSH and CDR2 LQKENI. The CDR3 length is 14 residues. CDR3 region: CASSLGQGNTEAFF. The CDR3 bases are TGTGCCAGCTCACTGGGACAGGGGAACACTGAAGCTTTCTTT.

This chain uses TRBV27 with TRBJ2-1, with 7 nucleotides matching TRBD2. The germline gives CDR1 MNHEY, CDR2 SMNVEV (reference sequence). The CDR3 has 16 amino acids. V shed 1 base and J 4 bases; nucleotides not matched to a gene: 7. CDR3: CASSLYFSGLYNEQFF. Here the CDR3 DNA reads TGTGCCAGCAGTTTATACTTTAGCGGGTTATACAATGAGCAGTTCTTC.

The gene calls are TRBV15 and TRBJ1-2; 8 nucleotides line up with TRBD1. In germline, CDR1 is LNHNV, CDR2 YYDKDF (reference sequence). Unmatched junction bases numbered 8, after V lost 5 bases and J lost 3 bases. The CDR3 covers 15 residues. DNA of the CDR3: TGTGCCACCAGCGCAAACAGGGGGAGCTACTATGGCTACACCTTC. Translating it yields CATSANRGSYYGYTF.

J is TRBJ1-2 and V is TRBV30; 9 bases map to TRBD1. The CDR3 extends over 17 amino acids. The germline V gene has CDR1 GTSNPN and CDR2 SVGIG (reference sequence). The V segment lost 0 bases and the J segment 8 bases; nucleotides outside the gene matches: 16. As DNA, the CDR3 is TGTGCCTGGAGTGTAAGGGACAGGGTATGGAATATAGAAGGCTACACCTTC. Its protein product is CAWSVRDRVWNIEGYTF. Based on the CDR3 plus reference TRBV30 and TRBJ1-2, the full variable domain is SQTIHQWPATLVQPVGSPLSLECTVEGTSNPNLYWYRQAAGRGLQLLFYSVGIGQISSEVPQNLSASRPQDRQFILSSKKLLLSDSGFYLCAWSVRDRVWNIEGYTFGSGTRLTVV.

The V and J genes are TRBV18 and TRBJ2-7; 10 nucleotides align to TRBD2. Trimming at V came to 3 bases and at J to 3 bases, leaving 5 bases not matched to a gene. Germline values: CDR1 KGHSH, CDR2 LQKENI. The CDR3 sequence is 15 residues long. This CDR3 reads CASSPSSGGLYEQYF. CDR3 bases: TGTGCCAGCTCACCCTCTAGCGGGGGCCTCTACGAGCAGTACTTC.

The rearrangement uses TRBV5-8 and TRBJ2-2; the D gene is possibly TRBD1 (5 bases). The CDR3 is 16 amino acids. Germline lookup yields CDR1 SGHTS and CDR2 YDEGEE. Trimming left V 0 bases short and J 1 base short, with 10 bases between. CDR3 nucleotide sequence: TGTGCCAGCAGCTTGGAGGGGTTCCGGAACACCGGGGAGCTGTTTTTT. This translates into CASSLEGFRNTGELFF.

This clone has more than one count but fewer than ten. The same CDR3 is also encoded by other DNA sequences in this sample. The J gene is TRBJ1-2, the V gene TRBV27, with 7 positions matching TRBD1. Germline loops: CDR1 MNHEY, CDR2 SMNVEV (reference sequence). This CDR3 contains 13 residues. Trimming cost V 6 bases and J 4 bases; bases outside gene matches: 5. CDR3 DNA: TGTGCCAGCAGCCCCGACAGGGCCTATGGCTACACCTTC. Its protein is CASSPDRAYGYTF.

The chain uses TRBV27 and TRBJ2-1; TRBD2 is a possible D gene (6 bases). Germline values: CDR1 MNHEY, CDR2 SMNVEV (reference sequence). Between the trimmed V and J ends, which lost 6 bases and 0 bases, there was a span of 21 bases. The CDR3 contains 18 residues. For the CDR3, the DNA is TGTGCCAGCAGGACAAGGATTACTAGCACCGACTCCTACAATGAGCAGTTCTTC. Its protein product is CASRTRITSTDSYNEQFF.